Only a few counts were recorded for the clone carrying this T cell receptor beta chain. Antigen specificity is unknown. V was clipped by 6 bases and J by 6 bases; unmatched bases: 19. The CDR3 spans 17 residues. Germline assignment: CDR1 MNHNS and CDR2 SASEGT. This specimen comes from a study of CD8+CD57+ T cells in acquired aplastic anemia. Study as a whole: DNA from sorted CD4+ and CD8+ cells averaged approximately 3.2 ug. Study-level findings and limits: Patients and controls had in common 25 to 35 CD8+ CDR3 sequences.

Using genomic DNA as the template, TCR beta VDJ and CDR3 profiling was carried out. One entry per CDR3 protein, called by TCRdb with MiXCR from the reads. Of 150,000 or so distinct CDR3 sequences listed, about 50% are singletons. The sequenced patients had an expansion of CD8+CD57+ cells seen by flow cytometry. The patients all had a severe acquired aplastic anemia diagnosis. The specimen was sorted CD4+, CD8+, or CD8+CD57+ T cells (not recorded which) from PBMCs. The clonotype originates from a human donor with aplastic anemia. The chain recombines TRBV6-1 with TRBJ2-7; 8 nucleotides agree with TRBD2. CDR3 bases: TGTGCCAGCAGCCTCATAGGTGTTGGGACTAGTTCTTCCGAGCAGTACTTC. It translates to CASSLIGVGTSSSEQYF.